The sequence of this T cell receptor (beta chain) was determined in a study of glioma-infiltrating T cells. The iRepertoire nested amplicon-rescue multiplex PCR amplified TCR alpha and beta CDR3s from RNA. TCRdb redid the calling of the multiplex PCR reads with MiXCR, one entry per CDR3 protein. This table holds about 180,000 distinct CDR3 sequences, around 40% found once. This clonotype originated in a human donor with low-grade glioma or glioblastoma, undergoing nonglioma brain surgery, or in good health (not recorded which). The sequenced sample was glioma tissue, nonneoplastic brain tissue, or PBMCs (not recorded which).

Here the CDR3 reads CGQGGVAIPCTDTQYF. In nucleotides, the CDR3 is TGTGGACAAGGCGGAGTAGCGATTCCATGCACAGATACGCAGTATTTT. V is TRBV6-2 or TRBV6-3 and J is TRBJ2-3, with D tentatively TRBD2 (5 bases). Germline CDR1 and CDR2: MNHEY and SVGEGT. CDR3 length equals 16 residues.